These 24 T cell receptor beta chains were sequenced from one sample in a study of T cell changes during pregnancy in multiple sclerosis. Libraries were prepared by immunoSEQ multiplex PCR; TCRdb keeps only in-frame clonotypes and omits some of them. This table has fewer than 70,000 clones, approximately 94% appearing once. The sequenced sample was CD8+ T cells from peripheral blood mononuclear cells, obtained in the third trimester of pregnancy. These receptors were obtained from a female donor with multiple sclerosis, enrolled in a pregnancy study.

The chain has TRBV27 and TRBJ1-4, with D perhaps matching TRBD1 (5 bases). The CDR3 extends over 17 amino acids. V was pared by 2 bases and J by 7 bases, with 20 bases between. The germline gives CDR1 MNHEY, CDR2 SMNVEV (reference sequence). The CDR3 sequence is CASSLLPGGGRGEKLFF. DNA of the CDR3: TGTGCCAGCAGTTTACTCCCGGGGGGTGGGCGGGGTGAAAAACTGTTTTTT.

The chain links TRBV19 to TRBJ2-1, with 10 nucleotides matching TRBD2. The trim removed 3 bases at V and 9 bases at J, leaving 8 bases unmatched. CDR1 LNHDA and CDR2 SQIVND come from the germline V gene (reference sequence). The CDR3 is 15 amino acids. In DNA form, the CDR3 reads TGTGCCAGTAGTATCTCTAGCGGGAGTGGGCGTGAGCAGTTCTTC. It yields the protein CASSISSGSGREQFF.

The chain employs TRBV9 and TRBJ2-7; no reliable D call. Germline CDR1 is SGDLS and CDR2 is YYNGEE. V was shortened by 4 bases and J by 0 bases, with 14 bases between the two germline ends. The length of the CDR3 is 15 residues. This CDR3 is CASSPGNSISYEQYF. The CDR3 region has the DNA TGTGCCAGCAGCCCAGGCAACTCCATCTCCTACGAGCAGTACTTC.

The rearrangement uses TRBV27 and TRBJ1-1, with a weak D call TRBD1 (5 bases). Germline assignment: CDR1 MNHEY and CDR2 SMNVEV (reference sequence). There are 12 residues in the CDR3. V lost 5 bases, J lost 7 bases, and 11 bases lay in between. The CDR3 loop is CASSIQGSEAFF. CDR3 in DNA: TGTGCCAGCAGTATCCAGGGAAGTGAAGCTTTCTTT.

The rearrangement uses TRBV7-9 and TRBJ1-3; no definite D call. The V and J ends lost 4 bases and 0 bases respectively, with 4 bases between them. The germline CDR1 and CDR2 sequences are SEHNR and FQNEAQ (reference sequence). The CDR3 spans 13 residues. The CDR3 nucleotides are TGTGCCAGCAGCTCCAGCTCTGGAAACACCATATATTTT. Protein: CASSSSSGNTIYF. The full variable domain, with the rest looked up from reference TRBV7-9 and TRBJ1-3, is DTGVSQNPRHKITKRGQNVTFRCDPISEHNRLYWYRQTLGQGPEFLTYFQNEAQLEKSRLLSDRFSAERPKGSFSTLEIQRTEQGDSAMYLCASSSSSGNTIYFGEGSWLTVV.

V and J are TRBV19 and TRBJ2-7; 15 nucleotides line up with TRBD2. This CDR3 has 18 amino acids. In germline, CDR1 is LNHDA, CDR2 SQIVND (reference sequence). The V segment lost 5 bases and the J segment 5 bases; nucleotides outside the gene matches: 13. In nucleotides, the CDR3 is TGTGCCAGTAGTTTTCATACCGGGACTAGCGGGAGGACGGACGAGCAGTACTTC. Translating gives CASSFHTGTSGRTDEQYF.

The chain links TRBV5-5 to TRBJ1-3, with TRBD1 identical over 8 bases. From germline, CDR1 is SGHKS and CDR2 YYEKEE (reference sequence). The CDR3 loop spans 16 amino acids. The V segment lost 1 base and the J segment 1 base; nucleotides outside the gene matches: 4. The CDR3 DNA sequence: TGTGCCAGCAGCTTGACAGGGGGTCTGTCTGGAAACACCATATATTTT. Its protein product is CASSLTGGLSGNTIYF.

The chain carries TRBV5-1 and TRBJ2-3, with TRBD2 identical over 14 bases. CDR3 size: 17 residues. Trimming cost V 3 bases and J 4 bases; bases outside gene matches: 7. Per the germline V gene, CDR1 is SGHRS and CDR2 is YFSETQ. The CDR3 DNA sequence: TGCGCCAGCAGCTCTCAGGGACTAGCGGGAGAATCAGATACGCAGTATTTT. Protein: CASSSQGLAGESDTQYF.

The V gene is TRBV7-9, the J gene TRBJ2-7, with D perhaps TRBD1 (5 bases). This CDR3 region has 15 residues. V gave up 4 bases and J gave up 0 bases, with 13 bases separating them. Looked up from germline, CDR1 is SEHNR and CDR2 is FQNEAQ (reference sequence). CDR3 in DNA: TGTGCCAGCAGCTCCGGACACGACATCTCCTACGAGCAGTACTTC. This translates into CASSSGHDISYEQYF. The full variable domain, with the rest looked up from reference TRBV7-9 and TRBJ2-7, is DTGVSQNPRHKITKRGQNVTFRCDPISEHNRLYWYRQTLGQGPEFLTYFQNEAQLEKSRLLSDRFSAERPKGSFSTLEIQRTEQGDSAMYLCASSSGHDISYEQYFGPGTRLTVT.

The chain employs TRBV2 and TRBJ2-7, with TRBD1 matching 10 bases. Trimming removed 4 bases from V and 5 bases from J; junction bases left unmatched: 5. CDR1 is SNHLY, CDR2 FYNNEI, per germline. The CDR3 has 14 amino acids. The CDR3 spells CASSGDRGRDEQYF. In nucleotides, the CDR3 is TGTGCCAGCAGTGGGGACAGGGGAAGGGACGAGCAGTACTTC.

This chain uses TRBV5-1 with TRBJ2-7, with a possible D match to TRBD1 (6 bases). The germline V gene encodes CDR1 SGHRS and CDR2 YFSETQ. The V end lost 0 bases, the J end lost 6 bases, and 7 bases lay between the germline ends. This CDR3 has 12 amino acids. The CDR3 here is CASSLAGAEQYF. As DNA, the CDR3 is TGCGCCAGCAGCTTGGCAGGGGCCGAGCAGTACTTC.

V and J are TRBV10-1 and TRBJ2-7, with TRBD1 identical over 10 bases. V gave up 6 bases and J gave up 4 bases; unmatched junction bases: 9. Germline CDR1 WNHNN, CDR2 SYGVQD (reference sequence). The CDR3 contains 15 residues. The CDR3 reads CASSPSGTGAYEQYF. In nucleotides, the CDR3 is TGCGCCAGCAGCCCCTCGGGGACAGGGGCTTACGAGCAGTACTTC.

The chain links TRBV25-1 to TRBJ1-2, with 10 bases matching TRBD1. CDR3 length: 16 residues. CDR1 is MGHDK, CDR2 SYGVNS, per germline. V shed 4 bases and J 4 bases; nucleotides not matched to a gene: 9. For the CDR3, the DNA is TGTGCCAGCAGTGGATACCGGGACAGGGGCGCCTATGGCTACACCTTC. Protein sequence: CASSGYRDRGAYGYTF.

J is TRBJ2-1 and V is TRBV9; tentative D call: TRBD1 (5 bases). The CDR3 runs to 15 residues. Trimming stripped 0 bases from V and 8 bases from J, with 15 bases between. The germline V gene has CDR1 SGDLS and CDR2 YYNGEE. CDR3 nucleotide sequence: TGTGCCAGCAGCGTAGAGGGCAGGGCGAGTGATGAGCAGTTCTTC. It translates to CASSVEGRASDEQFF.

CDR3: CASSLPSRGGGTDTQYF. In nucleotides, the CDR3 is TGTGCCAGCAGCCTACCCTCCCGGGGGGGCGGCACAGATACGCAGTATTTT. The chain links TRBV9 to TRBJ2-3, with 8 positions matching TRBD2. The V gene end was trimmed by 4 bases and the J gene end by 1 base; junction bases not matched to a gene: 11. CDR3 size: 17 residues. Per the germline V gene, CDR1 is SGDLS and CDR2 is YYNGEE.

The rearrangement uses TRBV21-1 and TRBJ1-2. TRBV21-1 is marked as a pseudogene. This CDR3 contains 15 residues. The CDR3 reads CASSFSGGGAGGYTF. CDR3 nucleotides: TGTGCCAGCAGTTTCAGTGGCGGGGGCGCGGGTGGCTACACCTTC.

This clone was seen once. The V and J genes are TRBV19 and TRBJ2-1; 10 bases match TRBD1. J gave up 7 bases and V 0 bases, and 3 bases lay outside the gene matches. CDR3 size: 15 residues. Looked up from germline, CDR1 is LNHDA and CDR2 is SQIVND (reference sequence). CDR3 region: CASSIDRTGGNEQFF. The CDR3 DNA follows: TGTGCCAGTAGTATAGATCGGACAGGGGGGAATGAGCAGTTCTTC.

The genes are TRBV6-1 and TRBJ2-7; TRBD1 is a possible D gene (7 bases). The CDR3 is made up of 14 amino acids. Germline-derived CDR1 and CDR2 are MNHNS and SASEGT. Trimming took off 6 bases at V and 6 bases at J, with 18 bases between the two ends. The CDR3 nucleotides are TGTGCCAGCAGAGGGGGCGGGACCCAGGGCGAGCAGTACTTC. Translating gives CASRGGGTQGEQYF.

The chain links TRBV11-2 to TRBJ2-7, with 8 positions matching TRBD1. CDR3 length: 14 amino acids. The junction had 6 bases not matched to a gene; V was cut back by 5 bases and J by 3 bases. Germline V gives CDR1 SGHAT, CDR2 FQNNGV. CDR3 in amino acids: CASSPRQGFYEQYF. CDR3 DNA sequence: TGTGCCAGCAGCCCTCGACAGGGGTTCTACGAGCAGTACTTC.

This chain links TRBV4-1 with TRBJ2-2; the match to TRBD2 covers 8 bases. Germline V CDR1 and CDR2: MGHRA, YSYEKL. V lost 3 bases and J lost 0; bases outside the gene matches: 6. This CDR3 contains 17 residues. The CDR3 protein is CASSQDGLASNTGELFF. The CDR3 bases are TGCGCCAGCAGCCAGGACGGACTAGCCTCGAACACCGGGGAGCTGTTTTTT.

The V and J genes are TRBV7-9 and TRBJ2-3; 9 bases fit TRBD2. With 4 bases clipped from V and 5 bases from J, the junction kept 7 bases outside the gene matches. Germline V gene sequence: CDR1 SEHNR, CDR2 FQNEAQ (reference sequence). The CDR3 runs to 15 residues. CDR3 protein: CASSSGTSRVDTQYF. CDR3 nucleotide sequence: TGTGCCAGCAGCTCCGGGACTAGCCGGGTAGATACGCAGTATTTT.

CDR3 region: CASSHRQGGLYEQYF. CDR3 nucleotides: TGCGCCAGCAGCCATAGACAGGGTGGATTGTACGAGCAGTACTTC. The chain couples TRBV4-1 to TRBJ2-7; 7 bases align to TRBD1. This CDR3 region has 15 residues. With 3 bases clipped from V and 4 bases from J, the junction kept 9 bases outside the gene matches. The germline CDR1 and CDR2 sequences are MGHRA and YSYEKL.

The CDR3 nucleotides are TGTGCCAGCAGCGTAGCGGTCACAGGGGGTGAGGGCTACACCTTC. As protein: CASSVAVTGGEGYTF. The V gene is TRBV9, the J gene TRBJ1-2, with 8 bases aligning to TRBD1. CDR1 is SGDLS and CDR2 is YYNGEE in the germline V gene. This CDR3 comprises 15 residues. The V gene end was trimmed by 0 bases and the J gene end by 8 bases; junction bases not matched to a gene: 9.

This rearrangement joins TRBV6-5 to TRBJ2-3; TRBD2 matches 11 bases. V lost 6 bases, J lost 6 bases, and 8 bases stayed unmatched. Per germline, CDR1 MNHEY and CDR2 SVGAGI. This CDR3 spans 15 amino acids. DNA for the CDR3: TGTGCCAGCAGCGAGACGGGACTAGCGGCGGATACGCAGTATTTT. Translating gives CASSETGLAADTQYF.